Listed below are T cell receptor beta chains from one sample, sequenced in a study of cytomegalovirus exposure and HLA in healthy donors. Data came from immunoSEQ multiplex PCR; TCRdb stores just in-frame clones and leaves some out. The sample consists of 150,000 to 200,000 clones, just under 90% of them appearing once. What was sequenced was PBMCs. These receptors originate from a woman in her 30s in good health and CMV-seronegative. Both conserved end residues are part of each CDR3. The order of the fields is D gene, clone size, J gene, V gene, CDR3 DNA, CDR3 protein. D genes are given only for firm matches. Clone size is given for some rows only: seen once, a few or many times, or a class if the clone is expanded.

NA | NA | TRBJ2-7 | TRBV27 | TGTGCCAGCAGTTCGGGGTCGGGGTACGAGCAGTACTTC | CASSSGSGYEQYF
TRBD2 | NA | TRBJ2-2 | TRBV19 | TGTGCCAGTAGTGGACAGCCGGGACTAGCGTACACCGGGGAGCTGTTTTTT | CASSGQPGLAYTGELFF
TRBD1 | NA | TRBJ1-1 | TRBV7-2 | TGTGCCAGCAGCTTGAGGACAGGGGCTGAAGCTTTCTTT | CASSLRTGAEAFF
NA | NA | TRBJ2-7 | TRBV6-5 | TGTGCCAGCAGTTCGTACTCCTACGAGCAGTACTTC | CASSSYSYEQYF
NA | NA | TRBJ1-2 | TRBV4-1 | TGCGCCAGCAGCCAAGACAGGGGTGGCTACACCTTC | CASSQDRGGYTF
NA | NA | TRBJ1-4 | TRBV6-1 | TGTGCCAGCAGTGACGGCAGGGGTGGAGAAAAACTGTTTTTT | CASSDGRGGEKLFF
NA | once | TRBJ2-3 | TRBV7-9 | TGTGCCAGCAGGAGCGGCTTCTCCGATACGCAGTATTTT | CASRSGFSDTQYF
TRBD1 | NA | TRBJ2-1 | TRBV27 | TGTGCCAGCAGTTCCCCCGGGACAGGCCACTACAATGAGCAGTTCTTC | CASSSPGTGHYNEQFF
TRBD1 | NA | TRBJ2-7 | TRBV5-6 | TGTGCCAGCAGCTTGGTAGGGGGCACCTACGAGCAGTACTTC | CASSLVGGTYEQYF
NA | NA | TRBJ2-3 | TRBV5-4 | TGTGCCAGCAGCCCTACCGGGCGGGGCCCCAACACAGATACGCAGTATTTT | CASSPTGRGPNTDTQYF
NA | once | TRBJ2-7 | TRBV21-1 | TGTGCCAGCAGCACCGGGACAGGCGACTCCTACGAGCAGTACTTC | CASSTGTGDSYEQYF
TRBD1 | NA | TRBJ1-1 | TRBV27 | TGTGCCAGCAGTACCTCAGGGGGCTCGGCTGAAGCTTTCTTT | CASSTSGGSAEAFF
TRBD1 | NA | TRBJ1-2 | TRBV5-6 | TGTGCCAGCAGCTTGGAGAGGGACAGGACTACCTATGGCTACACCTTC | CASSLERDRTTYGYTF
NA | NA | TRBJ2-7 | TRBV11-2 | TGTGCCAGCAGCTTCGGGACTGACTACGAGCAGTACTTC | CASSFGTDYEQYF
TRBD1 | NA | TRBJ1-5 | TRBV23-1 | TGCGCCAGCAGTCATCCCGGGACAGGGGTTTATGGCAATCAGCCCCAGCATTTT | CASSHPGTGVYGNQPQHF
NA | NA | TRBJ2-7 | TRBV7-2 | TGTGCCAGCAGCCCCGGGTGGGGAGTTGGAGGCGAGCAGTACTTC | CASSPGWGVGGEQYF
TRBD1 | once | TRBJ2-7 | TRBV29-1 | TGCAGCGCCCGTCCGGGACAGGGGTCCTACGAGCAGTACTTC | CSARPGQGSYEQYF
TRBD1 | NA | TRBJ2-5 | TRBV27 | TGTGCCAGCCAGGGGGCCATCCAAGAGACCCAGTACTTC | CASQGAIQETQYF
NA | NA | TRBJ1-1 | TRBV30 | TGTGCCTGGAGCCCGCGCGAGACTGAAGCTTTCTTT | CAWSPRETEAFF
TRBD1 | NA | TRBJ2-6 | TRBV6-1 | TGTGCCAGCAAAGAACAGGGGGCTGGGGCCAACGTCCTGACTTTC | CASKEQGAGANVLTF
NA | NA | TRBJ1-4 | TRBV25-1 | TGTGCCAGCAGTGATCATGATGCGGGGTTTGAAAAACTGTTTTTT | CASSDHDAGFEKLFF
TRBD2 | NA | TRBJ2-2 | TRBV7-6 | TGTGCCAGCAGCTTAGGGCGGGGGGAGAACACCGGGGAGCTGTTTTTT | CASSLGRGENTGELFF
TRBD1 | NA | TRBJ1-2 | TRBV4-1 | TGCGCCAGCAGCCAAGCGGGACAGGGCCTCTATGGCTACACCTTC | CASSQAGQGLYGYTF
TRBD1 | once | TRBJ1-4 | TRBV29-1 | TGCAGCGCCCGGACAGGGGAAAAACTGTTTTTT | CSARTGEKLFF
NA | NA | TRBJ2-7 | TRBV5-1 | TGCGCCAGCAGCTCAGACACGGCAGACAACTACGAGCAGTACTTC | CASSSDTADNYEQYF
NA | NA | TRBJ2-5 | TRBV6-5 | TGTGCCAGCAGACCTGACAGACATAGGGAAGAGACCCAGTACTTC | CASRPDRHREETQYF
NA | once | TRBJ1-2 | TRBV7-9 | TGTGCCAGCAGCCCCGGAGGGGTACTATATGGCTACACCTTC | CASSPGGVLYGYTF
TRBD2 | NA | TRBJ2-1 | TRBV27 | TGTGCCAGCACCCCTGGACTAGCGGGGGTCAATGAGCAGTTCTTC | CASTPGLAGVNEQFF
NA | NA | TRBJ2-5 | TRBV4-2 | TGTGCCAGCAGCCTCAACGCTGGGGGCCCGTCAACCCAAGAGACCCAGTACTTC | CASSLNAGGPSTQETQYF
NA | NA | TRBJ1-1 | TRBV9 | TGTGCCAGCAGCGTAGATAGAGGCGAAGCTTTCTTT | CASSVDRGEAFF
NA | NA | TRBJ2-6 | TRBV11-2 | TGTGCCAGCAGCGGATTTCCGGACTCCCTCTCTGGGGCCAACGTCCTGACTTTC | CASSGFPDSLSGANVLTF
NA | many | TRBJ2-1 | TRBV5-1 | TGCGCCAGCAGCATGTCGGGGAACAATGAGCAGTTCTTC | CASSMSGNNEQFF
TRBD1 | NA | TRBJ1-4 | TRBV19 | TGTGCCAGCAAATATACTCAGGGGGCGGTCGGGAAACTGTTTTTT | CASKYTQGAVGKLFF
NA | once | TRBJ2-7 | TRBV14 | TGTGCCAGCAGCCAAGGCCAGATCTCCTACGAGCAGTACTTC | CASSQGQISYEQYF
NA | NA | TRBJ1-2 | TRBV6-1 | TGTGCCAGCAGTGAATATAACAGGGTCTATGGCTACACCTTC | CASSEYNRVYGYTF
NA | NA | TRBJ2-1 | TRBV27 | TGTGCCAGCAGTTTCGGACTGGACAGCCTCCGCACCCATAGTATGGAGCAGTTCTTC | CASSFGLDSLRTHSMEQFF
NA | NA | TRBJ1-1 | TRBV6-4 | TGTGCCAGCAGCGCCGGGAAGAACACTGAAGCTTTCTTT | CASSAGKNTEAFF
NA | NA | TRBJ1-6 | TRBV30 | TGTGCCTGGAGTGTACCGATCCCGGGAGGGAATTCACCCCTCCACTTT | CAWSVPIPGGNSPLHF
TRBD2 | once | TRBJ2-5 | TRBV2 | TGTGCCAGCAGTGAAGCTGCGGTAGCGGGGTGGGAGACCCAGTACTTC | CASSEAAVAGWETQYF
TRBD2 | NA | TRBJ2-1 | TRBV4-1 | TGCGCCAGCAGCCAAGATACAAGCGGGGGGCCAACCTACAATGAGCAGTTCTTC | CASSQDTSGGPTYNEQFF
NA | NA | TRBJ2-7 | TRBV11-2 | TGTGCCAGCAGAGAAGGGACTTTTGACGAGCAGTACTTC | CASREGTFDEQYF
NA | NA | TRBJ2-1 | TRBV5-5 | TGTGCCAGCAGGTCCCCGGGTCGCAATGAGCAGTTCTTC | CASRSPGRNEQFF
NA | NA | TRBJ2-5 | TRBV20-1 | TGCAGTGCTCAGGGGGAGACCCAGTACTTC | CSAQGETQYF
NA | NA | TRBJ2-6 | TRBV5-4 | TGTGCCAGCAGCTTGGGACAGATAACCCCCGGTGGGGCCAACGTCCTGACTTTC | CASSLGQITPGGANVLTF
TRBD1 | NA | TRBJ2-1 | TRBV5-1 | TGCGCCAGCAGCTGGACAGGCCGGAATGAGCAGTTCTTC | CASSWTGRNEQFF
TRBD2 | NA | TRBJ2-1 | TRBV5-1 | TGCGCCAGCAGCTTAGCGGGGGGGAGCAATGAGCAGTTCTTC | CASSLAGGSNEQFF
NA | few | TRBJ1-4 | TRBV7-9 | TGTGCCGCCAAGACAGGCTCTAATGAAAAACTGTTTTTT | CAAKTGSNEKLFF
NA | NA | TRBJ2-2 | TRBV7-2 | TGTGCCAGCAGCTTAGCGGGGAGAAGGACCACGAACACCGGGGAGCTGTTTTTT | CASSLAGRRTTNTGELFF
NA | once | TRBJ1-1 | TRBV5-1 | TGCGCCAGCAGCTTGGAAGTTGTCCAGTCGGAAGCTTTCTTT | CASSLEVVQSEAFF
TRBD1 | once | TRBJ2-7 | TRBV19 | TGTGCCACCAAAGACAGGGGGAGGAACGAGCAGTACTTC | CATKDRGRNEQYF
NA | NA | TRBJ1-4 | TRBV7-9 | TGTGCCAGCAGGCCTTCACAAAATGAAAAACTGTTTTTT | CASRPSQNEKLFF
TRBD1 | NA | TRBJ1-2 | TRBV5-8 | TGTGCCAGCAGCCTCGGGACAGTAGCTAACTATGGCTACACCTTC | CASSLGTVANYGYTF
TRBD1 | NA | TRBJ2-7 | TRBV25-1 | TGTGCCAGCAGTGAAGGCAAGGGGGCCCCAAGCTACGAGCAGTACTTC | CASSEGKGAPSYEQYF
NA | NA | TRBJ1-5 | TRBV18 | TGTGCCAGCTCACCAGGGCAGGGGAATCAGCCCCAGCATTTT | CASSPGQGNQPQHF
NA | NA | TRBJ2-5 | TRBV2 | TGTGCCAGCAGCAACCTTAAGGGGCGACAAGAGACCCAGTACTTC | CASSNLKGRQETQYF
NA | few | TRBJ2-7 | TRBV13 | TGTGCCAGCAGCCCCTCGGGGGATAAGACCTACGAGCAGTACTTC | CASSPSGDKTYEQYF
TRBD1 | NA | TRBJ2-7 | TRBV5-6 | TGTGCCAGCAGCGCCAGGGGACAGGATGGTTCCTACGAGCAGTACTTC | CASSARGQDGSYEQYF